This TCR beta chain was recorded in a study of blood T cell repertoires in COVID-19. For the study at large: From T cells, B-cell-depleted T cells, or PBMCs came the material, which was cDNA or gDNA.

Under the authors' procedure: How many nucleated cells were present was estimated from reference gene primer amplification. Sequenced by immunoSEQ multiplex PCR; TCRdb stores in-frame clones only, minus some. The V and J calls and the clone size are those of that table, but D and trimming were determined from the DNA. The table records about 140,000 clones, around four fifths of them present only once. The CDR3 contains 13 residues. The germline V and J ends were trimmed by 2 bases and 5 bases, with 12 bases remaining between them. In germline, CDR1 is GTSNPN, CDR2 SVGIG (reference sequence). Each participant's cohort was designated according to participant-reported clinical history. Exposed enrollees had met someone with a PCR-confirmed or clinician-diagnosed COVID-19 case at some point within the 2 weeks before study entry.

The receptor was derived from a man in his 70s who had been exposed to COVID-19. J is TRBJ1-2 and V is TRBV30; maybe TRBD1 (6 bases). The specimen was PBMCs or T cells enriched from blood (not recorded which). The CDR3 spells CAWSPGTKYGYTF. The CDR3 region has the DNA TGTGCCTGGAGTCCGGGGACAAAATATGGCTACACCTTC.